Sequencing of this TCR beta chain was carried out in a study of T cell responses to AZD1222 COVID-19 vaccine. Assay: immunoSEQ multiplex PCR; the TCRdb copy retains only in-frame clones and omits some. The sample has around 88,000 clones, around 85% seen once. CDR3 length: 14 amino acids. The germline CDR1 and CDR2 sequences are LGHNA and YSLEER. The V gene end was trimmed by 3 bases and the J gene end by 9 bases; junction bases not matched to a gene: 5. The V call is TRBV4-3, the J call TRBJ1-6; 7 bases line up with TRBD1. The sequenced sample was peripheral blood, obtained on day 0 of AZD1222 vaccination. This clonotype originated in an adult in good health. The CDR3 nucleotides are TGCGCCAGCAGCCAGGCTACAGGGGCTTCACCCCTCCACTTT. As protein: CASSQATGASPLHF.